This section outlines one T cell receptor (beta chain) sequence together with its context. This sample was included in a study of OX40 agonist ivuxolimab in advanced cancers. Study as a whole: Eligibility rules accepted prior anti-PD-1, anti-PD-L1 or anti-CTLA-4 therapy, and roughly 40% had some.

CDR1 is MDHEN, CDR2 SYDVKM, per germline. Trimming removed 2 bases at V and 3 bases at J, with 7 bases between. The CDR3 has 14 amino acids. Generated by immunoSEQ multiplex PCR, the TCRdb table keeps only in-frame clones and is missing some. The sample has some 25,000 clones; less than 85% are singletons. The sample consisted of CD4+ or CD8+ T cells sorted from blood, taken in a trial of the OX40 agonist ivuxolimab. The source is an adult with an advanced solid tumor such as melanoma, head and neck, liver or kidney cancer. This chain joins TRBV28 and TRBJ1-4, with D possibly TRBD1 on 5 matching bases. The CDR3 sequence: CASSLVGANEKLFF. The CDR3, as DNA: TGTGCCAGCAGTTTAGTAGGGGCTAATGAAAAACTGTTTTTT.